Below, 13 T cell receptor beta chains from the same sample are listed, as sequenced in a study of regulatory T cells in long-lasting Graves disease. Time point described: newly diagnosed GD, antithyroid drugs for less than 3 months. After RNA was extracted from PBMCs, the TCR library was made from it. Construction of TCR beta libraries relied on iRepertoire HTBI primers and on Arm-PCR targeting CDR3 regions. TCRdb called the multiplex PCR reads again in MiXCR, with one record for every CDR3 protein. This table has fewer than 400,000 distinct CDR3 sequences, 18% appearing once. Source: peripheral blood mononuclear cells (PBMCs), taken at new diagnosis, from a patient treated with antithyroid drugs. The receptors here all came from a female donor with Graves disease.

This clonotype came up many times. This CDR3 reads CASSFAGAHNEQFF. CDR3 nucleotide sequence: TGTGCCAGCAGCTTCGCGGGAGCACACAATGAGCAGTTCTTC. This rearrangement joins TRBV11-2 to TRBJ2-1; 7 bases are shared with TRBD2. The CDR3 runs to 14 residues. Unmatched junction bases numbered 4, after V lost 3 bases and J lost 5 bases. In germline, CDR1 is SGHAT, CDR2 FQNNGV.

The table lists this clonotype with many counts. CDR3 amino acids: CASSSWTTNNEQFF. CDR3 DNA: TGTGCCAGCAGCTCTTGGACGACAAACAATGAGCAGTTCTTC. The chain couples TRBV11-2 to TRBJ2-1; D ambiguous. Between the trimmed V and J ends, which lost 4 bases and 5 bases, there was a span of 12 bases. Germline CDR1 reads SGHAT; CDR2 reads FQNNGV. The CDR3 contains 14 residues.

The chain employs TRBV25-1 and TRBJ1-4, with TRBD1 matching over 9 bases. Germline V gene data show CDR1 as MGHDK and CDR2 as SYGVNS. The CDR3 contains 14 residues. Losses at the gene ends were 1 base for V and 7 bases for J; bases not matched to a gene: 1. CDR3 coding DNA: TGTGCCAGCAGTGAATGGGGACAGGGTGAAAAACTGTTTTTT. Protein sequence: CASSEWGQGEKLFF.

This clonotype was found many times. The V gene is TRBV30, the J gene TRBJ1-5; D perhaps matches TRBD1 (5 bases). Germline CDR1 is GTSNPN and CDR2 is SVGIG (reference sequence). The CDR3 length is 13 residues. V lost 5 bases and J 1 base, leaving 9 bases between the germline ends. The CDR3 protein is CAWERGSNQPQHF. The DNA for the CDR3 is TGTGCCTGGGAGCGGGGGAGCAATCAGCCCCAGCATTTT.

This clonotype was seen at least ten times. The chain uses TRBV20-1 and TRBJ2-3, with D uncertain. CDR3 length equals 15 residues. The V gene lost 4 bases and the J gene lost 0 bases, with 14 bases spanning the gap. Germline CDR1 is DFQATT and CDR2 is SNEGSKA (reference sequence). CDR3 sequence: CSAILTPTSTDTQYF. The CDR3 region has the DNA TGCAGTGCTATCCTGACCCCCACTAGCACAGATACGCAGTATTTT.

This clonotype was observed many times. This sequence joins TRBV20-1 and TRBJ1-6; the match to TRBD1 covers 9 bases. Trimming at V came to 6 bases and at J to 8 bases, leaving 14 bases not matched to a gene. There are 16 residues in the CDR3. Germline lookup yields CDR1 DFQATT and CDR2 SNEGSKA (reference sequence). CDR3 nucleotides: TGCAGTGCGAAACAGGGGGCAATGCTGGGTTATTCACCCCTCCACTTT. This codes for CSAKQGAMLGYSPLHF.

The CDR3 protein is CASSLKGTAGNEQYF. In DNA form, the CDR3 reads TGTGCCAGCAGTTTAAAGGGGACGGCTGGGAACGAGCAGTACTTC. The rearrangement joins TRBV12-3 or TRBV12-4 to TRBJ2-7; D may correspond to TRBD1 or TRBD2 (5 bases each). Trimming removed 2 bases at V and 5 bases at J, with 16 bases between. The CDR3 loop spans 15 amino acids.

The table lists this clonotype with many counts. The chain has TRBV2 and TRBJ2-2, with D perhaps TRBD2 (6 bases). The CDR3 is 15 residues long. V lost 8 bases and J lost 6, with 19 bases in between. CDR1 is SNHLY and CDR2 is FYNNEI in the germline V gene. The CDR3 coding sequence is TGTGCCAGCGTACGGGAGCCCGTGAGTTCCGGGGAGCTGTTTTTT. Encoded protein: CASVREPVSSGELFF.

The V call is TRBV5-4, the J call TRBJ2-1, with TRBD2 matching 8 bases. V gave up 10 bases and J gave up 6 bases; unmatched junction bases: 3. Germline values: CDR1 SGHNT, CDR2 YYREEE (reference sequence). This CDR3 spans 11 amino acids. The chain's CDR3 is CAAGGGNEQFF. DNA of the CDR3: TGTGCCGCCGGGGGGGGCAATGAGCAGTTCTTC.

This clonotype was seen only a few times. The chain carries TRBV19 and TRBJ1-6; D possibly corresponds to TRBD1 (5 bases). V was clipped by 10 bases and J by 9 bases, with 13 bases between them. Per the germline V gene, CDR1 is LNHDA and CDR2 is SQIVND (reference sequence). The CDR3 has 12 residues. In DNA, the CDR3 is TGTGCCACGACAGAGGGTGGTTCACCCCTCCACTTT. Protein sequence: CATTEGGSPLHF.

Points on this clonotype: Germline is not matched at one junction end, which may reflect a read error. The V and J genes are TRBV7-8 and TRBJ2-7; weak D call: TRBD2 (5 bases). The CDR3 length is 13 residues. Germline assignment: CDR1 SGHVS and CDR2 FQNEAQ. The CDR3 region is CASTLVEGYEQYF. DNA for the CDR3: TGTGCCAGCACCTTAGTTGAGGGCTACGAGCAGTACTTC.

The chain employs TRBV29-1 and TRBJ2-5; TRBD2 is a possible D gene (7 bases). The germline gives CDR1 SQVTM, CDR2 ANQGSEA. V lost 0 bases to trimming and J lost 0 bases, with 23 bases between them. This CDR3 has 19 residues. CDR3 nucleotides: TGCAGCGTTGAAGATCTCAGGGGAGGGGTAGGCTATCACCAAGAGACCCAGTACTTC. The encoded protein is CSVEDLRGGVGYHQETQYF.

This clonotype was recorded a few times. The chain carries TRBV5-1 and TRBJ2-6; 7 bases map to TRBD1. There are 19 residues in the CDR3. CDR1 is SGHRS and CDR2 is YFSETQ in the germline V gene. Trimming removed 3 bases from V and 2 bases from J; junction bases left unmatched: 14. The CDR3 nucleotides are TGCGCCAGCAGCTCGACAGGGACCTTAGAACGGCCTGGGGCCAACGTCCTGACTTTC. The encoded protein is CASSSTGTLERPGANVLTF. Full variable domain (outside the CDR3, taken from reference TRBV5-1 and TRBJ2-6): KAGVTQTPRYLIKTRGQQVTLSCSPISGHRSVSWYQQTPGQGLQFLFEYFSETQRNKGNFPGRFSGRQFSNSRSEMNVSTLELGDSALYLCASSSTGTLERPGANVLTFGAGSRLTVL.